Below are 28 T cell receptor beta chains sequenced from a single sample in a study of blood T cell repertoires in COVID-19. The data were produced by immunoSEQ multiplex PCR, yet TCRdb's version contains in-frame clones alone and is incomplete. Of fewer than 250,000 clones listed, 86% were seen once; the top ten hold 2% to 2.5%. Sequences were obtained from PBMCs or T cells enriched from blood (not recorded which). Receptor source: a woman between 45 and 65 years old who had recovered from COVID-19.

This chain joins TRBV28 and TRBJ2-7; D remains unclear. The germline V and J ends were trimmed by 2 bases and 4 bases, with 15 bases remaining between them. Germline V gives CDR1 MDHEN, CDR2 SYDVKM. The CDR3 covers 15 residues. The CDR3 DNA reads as TGTGCCAGCAGTTTACGCACTCGATTAAGATACGAGCAGTACTTC. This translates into CASSLRTRLRYEQYF.

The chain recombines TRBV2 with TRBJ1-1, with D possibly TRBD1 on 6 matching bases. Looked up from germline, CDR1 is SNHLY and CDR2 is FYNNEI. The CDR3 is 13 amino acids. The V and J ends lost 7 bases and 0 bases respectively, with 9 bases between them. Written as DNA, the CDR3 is TGTGCCAGCATTGGGACAATGAACACTGAAGCTTTCTTT. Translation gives CASIGTMNTEAFF.

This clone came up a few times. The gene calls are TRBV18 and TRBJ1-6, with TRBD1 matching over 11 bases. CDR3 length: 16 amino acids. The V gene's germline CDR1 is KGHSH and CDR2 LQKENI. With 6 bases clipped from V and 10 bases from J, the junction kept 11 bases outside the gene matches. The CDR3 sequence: CASSVGQGVSHSPLHF. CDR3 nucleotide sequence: TGTGCCAGCTCGGTGGGACAGGGGGTGAGTCACTCACCCCTCCACTTT.

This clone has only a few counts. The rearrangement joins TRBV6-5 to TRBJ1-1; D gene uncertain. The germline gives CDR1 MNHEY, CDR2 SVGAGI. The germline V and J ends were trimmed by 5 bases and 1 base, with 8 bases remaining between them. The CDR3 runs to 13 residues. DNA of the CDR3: TGTGCCAGCAGTATACGGGGGAACACTGAAGCTTTCTTT. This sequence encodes CASSIRGNTEAFF.

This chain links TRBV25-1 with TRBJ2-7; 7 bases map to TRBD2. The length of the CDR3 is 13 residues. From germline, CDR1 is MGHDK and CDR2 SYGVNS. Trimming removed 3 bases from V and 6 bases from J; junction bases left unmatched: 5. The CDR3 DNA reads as TGTGCCAGCAGTGAGGGGCGGGGGAGCGAGCAGTACTTC. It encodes CASSEGRGSEQYF.

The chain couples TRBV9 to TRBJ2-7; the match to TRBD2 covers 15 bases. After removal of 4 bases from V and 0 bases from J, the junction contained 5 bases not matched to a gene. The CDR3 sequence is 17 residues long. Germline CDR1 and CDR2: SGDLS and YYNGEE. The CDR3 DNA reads TGTGCCAGCAGCCCAGGACTAGCGGGAGGGGACTCCTACGAGCAGTACTTC. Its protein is CASSPGLAGGDSYEQYF.

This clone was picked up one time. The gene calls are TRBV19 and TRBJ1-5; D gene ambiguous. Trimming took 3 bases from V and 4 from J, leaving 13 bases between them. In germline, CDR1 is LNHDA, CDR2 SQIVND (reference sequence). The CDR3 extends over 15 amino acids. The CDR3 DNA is TGTGCCAGTAGTATGGGCCAATCCCCAAATCAGCCCCAGCATTTT. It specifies CASSMGQSPNQPQHF.

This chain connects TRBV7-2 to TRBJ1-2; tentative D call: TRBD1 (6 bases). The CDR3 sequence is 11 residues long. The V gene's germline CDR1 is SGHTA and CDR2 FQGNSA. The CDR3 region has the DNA TGTGCGTTGGGGACAAACTATGGCTACACCTTC. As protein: CALGTNYGYTF.

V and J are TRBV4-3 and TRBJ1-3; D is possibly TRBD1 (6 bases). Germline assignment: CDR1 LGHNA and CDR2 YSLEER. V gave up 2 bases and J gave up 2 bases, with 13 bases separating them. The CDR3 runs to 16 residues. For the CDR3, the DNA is TGCGCCAGCAGCCAAACCACAGGGTCTACTGGAAACACCATATATTTT. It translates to CASSQTTGSTGNTIYF.

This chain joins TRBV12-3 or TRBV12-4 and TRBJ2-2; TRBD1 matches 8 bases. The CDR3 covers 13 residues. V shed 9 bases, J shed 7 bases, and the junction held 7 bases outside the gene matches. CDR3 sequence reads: CASEIQGVGELFF. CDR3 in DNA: TGTGCCAGTGAAATACAGGGGGTCGGGGAGCTGTTTTTT.

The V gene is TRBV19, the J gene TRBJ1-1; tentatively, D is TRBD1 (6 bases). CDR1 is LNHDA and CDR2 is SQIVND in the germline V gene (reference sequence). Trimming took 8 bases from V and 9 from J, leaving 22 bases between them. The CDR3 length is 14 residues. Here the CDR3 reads CASGFRDTGIQAFF. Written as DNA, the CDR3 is TGTGCCAGTGGTTTCCGGGACACCGGTATTCAAGCTTTCTTT.

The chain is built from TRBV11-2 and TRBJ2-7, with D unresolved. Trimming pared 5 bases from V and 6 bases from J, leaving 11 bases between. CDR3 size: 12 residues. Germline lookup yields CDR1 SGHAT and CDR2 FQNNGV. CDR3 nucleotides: TGTGCCAGCAGCCCTAACGTCCCCGAGCAGTACTTC. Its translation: CASSPNVPEQYF.

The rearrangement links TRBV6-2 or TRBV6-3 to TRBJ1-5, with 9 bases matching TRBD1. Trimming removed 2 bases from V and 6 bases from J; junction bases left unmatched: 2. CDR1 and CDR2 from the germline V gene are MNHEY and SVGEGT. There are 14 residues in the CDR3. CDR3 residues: CASSYRQGGQPQHF. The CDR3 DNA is TGTGCCAGCAGTTACCGACAGGGGGGTCAGCCCCAGCATTTT.

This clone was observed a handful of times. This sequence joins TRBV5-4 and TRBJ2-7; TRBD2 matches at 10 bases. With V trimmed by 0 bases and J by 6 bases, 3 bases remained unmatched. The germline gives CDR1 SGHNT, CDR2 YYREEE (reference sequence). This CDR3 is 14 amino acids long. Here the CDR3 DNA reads TGTGCCAGCAGCTTGGGGCTAGCGGGGGTCGAGCAGTACTTC. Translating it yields CASSLGLAGVEQYF.

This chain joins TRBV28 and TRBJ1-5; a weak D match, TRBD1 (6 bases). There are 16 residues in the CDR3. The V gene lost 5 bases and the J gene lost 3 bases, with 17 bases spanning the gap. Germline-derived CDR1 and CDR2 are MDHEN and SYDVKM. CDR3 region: CASSLRRGFNNQPQHF. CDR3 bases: TGTGCCAGCAGTCTGCGCAGGGGTTTTAACAATCAGCCCCAGCATTTT.

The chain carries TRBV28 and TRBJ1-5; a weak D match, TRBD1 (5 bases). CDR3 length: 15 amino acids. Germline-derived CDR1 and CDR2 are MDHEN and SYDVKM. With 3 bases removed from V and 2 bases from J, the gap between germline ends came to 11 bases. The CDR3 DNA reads TGTGCCAGCAGTTTTAGTTCGGGGGGCAATCAGCCCCAGCATTTT. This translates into CASSFSSGGNQPQHF.

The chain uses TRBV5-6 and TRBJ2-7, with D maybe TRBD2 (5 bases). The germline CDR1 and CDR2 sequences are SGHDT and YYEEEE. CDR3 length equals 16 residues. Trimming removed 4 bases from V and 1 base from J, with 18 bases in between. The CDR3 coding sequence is TGTGCCAGCAGCCGGGATCACCGAACTTGGTCCTACGAGCAGTACTTC. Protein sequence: CASSRDHRTWSYEQYF. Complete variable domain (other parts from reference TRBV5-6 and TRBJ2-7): DAGVTQSPTHLIKTRGQQVTLRCSPKSGHDTVSWYQQALGQGPQFIFQYYEEEERQRGNFPDRFSGHQFPNYSSELNVNALLLGDSALYLCASSRDHRTWSYEQYFGPGTRLTVT.

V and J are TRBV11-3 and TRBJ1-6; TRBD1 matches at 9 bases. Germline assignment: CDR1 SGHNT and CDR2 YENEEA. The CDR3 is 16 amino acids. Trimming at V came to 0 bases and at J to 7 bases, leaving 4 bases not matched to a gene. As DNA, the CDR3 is TGTGCCAGCAGCTTAGATGAGGGACAGGGAAATTCACCCCTCCACTTT. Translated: CASSLDEGQGNSPLHF.

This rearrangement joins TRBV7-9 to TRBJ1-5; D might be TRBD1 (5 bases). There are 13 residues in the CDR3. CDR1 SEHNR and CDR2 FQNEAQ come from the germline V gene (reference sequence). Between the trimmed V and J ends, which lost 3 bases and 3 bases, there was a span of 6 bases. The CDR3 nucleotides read TGTGCCAGCAGCTTCAGGGTCAATCAGCCCCAGCATTTT. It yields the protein CASSFRVNQPQHF.

Written as DNA, the CDR3 is TGTGCCAGCAGTGATTTGGGGCGTACAGGGCTCGGAAACACCATATATTTT. Its translation is CASSDLGRTGLGNTIYF. This chain links TRBV2 with TRBJ1-3; TRBD1 is a possible D gene (6 bases). The CDR3 sequence is 17 residues long. V was pared by 3 bases and J by 4 bases, with 19 bases between. Germline values: CDR1 SNHLY, CDR2 FYNNEI.

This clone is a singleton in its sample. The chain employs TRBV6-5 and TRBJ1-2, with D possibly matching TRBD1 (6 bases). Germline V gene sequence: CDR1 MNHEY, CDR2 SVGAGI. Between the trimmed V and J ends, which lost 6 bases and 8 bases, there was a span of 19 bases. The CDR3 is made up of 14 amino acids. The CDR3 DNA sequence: TGTGCCAGCAGCCCCCAGGCGGGGGCGGGGGGCTACACCTTC. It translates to CASSPQAGAGGYTF.

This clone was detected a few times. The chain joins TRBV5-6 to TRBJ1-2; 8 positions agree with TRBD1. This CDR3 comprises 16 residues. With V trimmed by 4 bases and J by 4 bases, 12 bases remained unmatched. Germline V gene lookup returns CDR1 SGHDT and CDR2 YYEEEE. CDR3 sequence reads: CASSAGTGSPGYGYTF. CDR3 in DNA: TGTGCCAGCAGCGCCGGGACAGGTAGCCCCGGCTATGGCTACACCTTC.

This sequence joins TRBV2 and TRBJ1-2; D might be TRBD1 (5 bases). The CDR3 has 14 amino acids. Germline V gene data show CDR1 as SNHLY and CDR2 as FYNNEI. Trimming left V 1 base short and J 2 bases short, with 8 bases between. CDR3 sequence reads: CASSEVRGNYGYTF. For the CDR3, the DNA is TGTGCCAGCAGTGAAGTGCGGGGGAACTATGGCTACACCTTC. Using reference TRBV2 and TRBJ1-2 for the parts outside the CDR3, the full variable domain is EPEVTQTPSHQVTQMGQEVILRCVPISNHLYFYWYRQILGQKVEFLVSFYNNEISEKSEIFDDQFSVERPDGSNFTLKIRSTKLEDSAMYFCASSEVRGNYGYTFGSGTRLTVV.

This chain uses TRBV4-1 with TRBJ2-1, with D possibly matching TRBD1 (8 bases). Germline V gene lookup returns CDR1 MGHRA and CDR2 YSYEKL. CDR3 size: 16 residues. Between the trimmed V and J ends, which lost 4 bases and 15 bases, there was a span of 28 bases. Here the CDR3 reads CASSPRQGMAPGGPFF. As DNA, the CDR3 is TGCGCCAGCAGCCCAAGACAGGGGATGGCCCCGGGGGGTCCGTTCTTC.

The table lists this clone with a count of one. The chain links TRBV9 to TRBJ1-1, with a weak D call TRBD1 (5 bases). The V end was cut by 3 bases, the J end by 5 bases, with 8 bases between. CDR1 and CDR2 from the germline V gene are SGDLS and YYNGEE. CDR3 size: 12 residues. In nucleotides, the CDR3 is TGTGCCAGCAGCGCCGGGGGGACTGAAGCTTTCTTT. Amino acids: CASSAGGTEAFF.

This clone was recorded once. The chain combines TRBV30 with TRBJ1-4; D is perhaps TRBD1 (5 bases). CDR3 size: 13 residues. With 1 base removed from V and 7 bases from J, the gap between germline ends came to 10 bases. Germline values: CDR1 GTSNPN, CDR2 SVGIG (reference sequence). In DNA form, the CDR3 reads TGTGCCTGGAGTGCAGGGAAGGGTGAAAAACTGTTTTTT. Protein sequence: CAWSAGKGEKLFF.

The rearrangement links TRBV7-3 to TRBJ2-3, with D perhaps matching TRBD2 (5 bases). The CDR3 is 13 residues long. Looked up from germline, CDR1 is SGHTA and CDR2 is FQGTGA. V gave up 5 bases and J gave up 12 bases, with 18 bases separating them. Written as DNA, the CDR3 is TGTGCCAGCAGCCCTCGCGGACTCGCCAATCAGTATTTT. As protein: CASSPRGLANQYF. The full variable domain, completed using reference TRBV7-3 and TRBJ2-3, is GAGVSQTPSNKVTEKGKYVELRCDPISGHTALYWYRQSLGQGPEFLIYFQGTGAADDSGLPNDRFFAVRPEGSVSTLKIQRTERGDSAVYLCASSPRGLANQYFGPGTRLTVL.

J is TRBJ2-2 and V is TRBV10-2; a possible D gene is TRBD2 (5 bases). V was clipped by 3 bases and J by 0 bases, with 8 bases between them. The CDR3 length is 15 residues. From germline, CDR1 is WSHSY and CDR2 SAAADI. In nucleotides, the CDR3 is TGCGCCAGCAGTGATAGGAGGACGAACACCGGGGAGCTGTTTTTT. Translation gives CASSDRRTNTGELFF.